This T cell receptor beta chain was captured in a study of shared clonotypes between healthy human individuals. About the study: The donors, a couple of women and a few men, were aged 18 to 49.

The CDR3 has 15 amino acids. Between the trimmed V and J ends, which lost 4 bases and 2 bases, there was a span of 12 bases. The germline V gene encodes CDR1 MDHEN and CDR2 SYDVKM. Sequencing was performed with immunoSEQ multiplex PCR; in TCRdb, only in-frame clones are kept and a portion is missing. Among approximately 500,000 clones listed, about 85% were seen once. Overall study results and limits: How much donors shared clonotypes was expected to be affected by sequencing depth.

In regard to this clone: Its matching antigen is unknown. Only one base separates this from a far larger clonotype, so it likely reflects a read error. This CDR3 fails to terminate in the conserved phenylalanine or tryptophan, so it likely reflects a read error.

The rearrangement joins TRBV28 to TRBJ1-5; a weak D match, TRBD1 (6 bases). The sequencing input was PBMCs. The source is a woman aged 35 to 49 in good health. Some clones in this sample may be carry-over from other donors' samples. The CDR3 sequence is CASSWAGEGNQPQHL. The CDR3 DNA reads as TGTGCCAGCAGTTGGGCAGGGGAGGGCAATCAGCCCCAGCATCTT.